The 22 T cell receptor beta chains below were found in one sample sequenced in a study of CXCR3-negative and CXCR3-positive naive CD8 T cells. The study made its TRB cDNA libraries by 5' RACE, adding UMI labels. No DNA is given; TCRdb re-called the 5' RACE reads and lists each CDR3 protein once. The sample totals tens of thousands of distinct CDR3 sequences. Sequencing was performed on memory CD8+ T cells from blood. These receptor sequences come from a human donor in good health. Some clones in this sample may be carry-over from other donors' samples.

V gene TRBV28 combines with J gene TRBJ2-1. From germline, CDR1 is MDHEN and CDR2 SYDVKM. CDR3 length equals 14 residues. The CDR3 reads CASSPTSAYNEQFF.

The chain uses TRBV29-1 and TRBJ2-1; the TRBD1 assignment by TCRdb is unverifiable without DNA. The CDR3 consists of 13 residues. Germline V CDR1 and CDR2: SQVTM, ANQGSEA. The CDR3 here is CSVPDFPMDEQFF.

The chain combines TRBV6-4 with TRBJ2-1; TCRdb picks TRBD2, but there is no DNA to check that call. CDR1 is MRHNA and CDR2 is SNTAGT in the germline V gene. This CDR3 has 14 residues. The CDR3 reads CAGSDSLGTSKQFF.

The V call is TRBV7-2, the J call TRBJ2-7. Per the germline V gene, CDR1 is SGHTA and CDR2 is FQGNSA. This CDR3 spans 14 amino acids. CDR3 region: CASSLADITYEQYF.

CDR3 sequence: CASSTSGGAITYNEQFF. The chain uses TRBV9 and TRBJ2-1; without DNA, the TCRdb call of TRBD2 cannot be checked. The germline V gene encodes CDR1 SGDLS and CDR2 YYNGEE. The CDR3 is made up of 17 amino acids. The full variable domain, with the rest looked up from reference TRBV9 and TRBJ2-1, is DSGVTQTPKHLITATGQRVTLRCSPRSGDLSVYWYQQSLDQGLQFLIQYYNGEERAKGNILERFSAQQFPDLHSELNLSSLELGDSALYFCASSTSGGAITYNEQFFGPGTRLTVL.

V is TRBV7-2 and J is TRBJ2-1; lacking DNA, the TRBD2 call made by TCRdb goes unchecked. The germline gives CDR1 SGHTA, CDR2 FQGNSA. CDR3 size: 20 residues. CDR3: CASSLRLGSGGQPLYNEQFF.

V gene TRBV27 combines with J gene TRBJ2-1. Germline CDR1 is MNHEY and CDR2 is SMNVEV (reference sequence). The CDR3 sequence is 15 residues long. This chain's CDR3 is CASSLEWGFYNEQFF.

The chain uses TRBV6-5 and TRBJ2-3. Per the germline V gene, CDR1 is MNHEY and CDR2 is SVGAGI. CDR3 length equals 14 residues. This CDR3 reads CASSYSRGTDTQYF.

This chain connects TRBV4-1 to TRBJ2-3; TCRdb's D gene call, TRBD2, goes unchecked for lack of DNA. The CDR3 totals 14 residues. Germline loops: CDR1 MGHRA, CDR2 YSYEKL. The CDR3 protein is CASSQGPSTDTQYF.

The chain joins TRBV29-1 to TRBJ2-1; checking the TCRdb D call of TRBD2 is not possible without DNA. The germline CDR1 and CDR2 sequences are SQVTM and ANQGSEA. CDR3 length equals 15 residues. CDR3 region: CSVEPAGLETHEQFF.

This chain uses TRBV4-3 with TRBJ2-7; without DNA, the TCRdb call of TRBD1 cannot be checked. Germline V gives CDR1 LGHNA, CDR2 YSLEER. The CDR3 totals 18 residues. Here the CDR3 reads CASSQGYRQGLGDYEQYF.

The chain links TRBV14 to TRBJ2-3. The CDR3 loop spans 13 amino acids. In germline, CDR1 is SGHDN, CDR2 FVKESK. The CDR3 is CASSPYPTDTQYF.

The CDR3 reads CASSQEAGGSYNEQFF. The J gene is TRBJ2-1, the V gene TRBV4-3. This CDR3 is 16 amino acids long. CDR1 is LGHNA, CDR2 YSLEER, per germline.

The chain joins TRBV20-1 to TRBJ2-1; with no DNA, the TCRdb D assignment of TRBD1 cannot be verified. This CDR3 is built from 12 residues. Germline lookup yields CDR1 DFQATT and CDR2 SNEGSKA (reference sequence). CDR3 sequence reads: CSARDRAGAQFF.

The genes are TRBV29-1 and TRBJ2-1; there is no DNA to check the TCRdb D call of TRBD1. Germline assignment: CDR1 SQVTM and CDR2 ANQGSEA. The CDR3 covers 12 residues. CDR3 sequence: CSVETGTGEQFF.

The chain recombines TRBV7-8 with TRBJ2-3; the TRBD2 assignment by TCRdb is unverifiable without DNA. Germline lookup yields CDR1 SGHVS and CDR2 FQNEAQ. The CDR3 spans 11 residues. CDR3 region: CATASPDTQYF.

The chain has TRBV29-1 and TRBJ2-7; TCRdb's D gene call, TRBD1, goes unchecked for lack of DNA. Germline V gene data show CDR1 as SQVTM and CDR2 as ANQGSEA. This CDR3 has 11 residues. The chain's CDR3 is CSVDPGNEQYF.

The chain carries TRBV15 and TRBJ2-1; the TRBD1 assignment by TCRdb is unverifiable without DNA. The CDR3 covers 15 residues. Germline V gives CDR1 LNHNV, CDR2 YYDKDF (reference sequence). This chain's CDR3 is CATSRTGMVDNEQFF.

CDR3 in amino acids: CSAQDRHGDEQFF. The gene calls are TRBV20-1 and TRBJ2-1; TCRdb names TRBD1, which stays unverified in the absence of DNA. The CDR3 loop spans 13 amino acids. The germline gives CDR1 DFQATT, CDR2 SNEGSKA (reference sequence).

The CDR3 protein is CASSALGGIADTQYF. V is TRBV7-3 and J is TRBJ2-3; lacking DNA, the TRBD1 call made by TCRdb goes unchecked. Germline CDR1 is SGHTA and CDR2 is FQGTGA. This CDR3 contains 15 residues.

The chain couples TRBV5-1 to TRBJ1-1. This CDR3 is built from 15 residues. Looked up from germline, CDR1 is SGHRS and CDR2 is YFSETQ. The CDR3 spells CASSLGVGMNTEAFF. Based on the CDR3 plus reference TRBV5-1 and TRBJ1-1, the full variable domain is KAGVTQTPRYLIKTRGQQVTLSCSPISGHRSVSWYQQTPGQGLQFLFEYFSETQRNKGNFPGRFSGRQFSNSRSEMNVSTLELGDSALYLCASSLGVGMNTEAFFGQGTRLTVV.

This chain connects TRBV27 to TRBJ2-6. From germline, CDR1 is MNHEY and CDR2 SMNVEV (reference sequence). The CDR3 is made up of 16 amino acids. CDR3: CASSLEGSSGANVLTF.